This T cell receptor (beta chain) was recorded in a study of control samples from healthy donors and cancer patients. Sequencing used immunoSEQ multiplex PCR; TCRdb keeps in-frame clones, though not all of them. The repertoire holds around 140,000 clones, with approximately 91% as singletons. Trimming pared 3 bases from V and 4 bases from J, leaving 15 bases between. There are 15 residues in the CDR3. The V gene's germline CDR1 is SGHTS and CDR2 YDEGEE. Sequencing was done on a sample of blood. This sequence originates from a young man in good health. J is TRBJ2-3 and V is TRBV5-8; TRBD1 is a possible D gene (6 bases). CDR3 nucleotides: TGTGCCAGCAGCTCGGACAGTTGGGTCGCAGATACGCAGTATTTT. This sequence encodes CASSSDSWVADTQYF.